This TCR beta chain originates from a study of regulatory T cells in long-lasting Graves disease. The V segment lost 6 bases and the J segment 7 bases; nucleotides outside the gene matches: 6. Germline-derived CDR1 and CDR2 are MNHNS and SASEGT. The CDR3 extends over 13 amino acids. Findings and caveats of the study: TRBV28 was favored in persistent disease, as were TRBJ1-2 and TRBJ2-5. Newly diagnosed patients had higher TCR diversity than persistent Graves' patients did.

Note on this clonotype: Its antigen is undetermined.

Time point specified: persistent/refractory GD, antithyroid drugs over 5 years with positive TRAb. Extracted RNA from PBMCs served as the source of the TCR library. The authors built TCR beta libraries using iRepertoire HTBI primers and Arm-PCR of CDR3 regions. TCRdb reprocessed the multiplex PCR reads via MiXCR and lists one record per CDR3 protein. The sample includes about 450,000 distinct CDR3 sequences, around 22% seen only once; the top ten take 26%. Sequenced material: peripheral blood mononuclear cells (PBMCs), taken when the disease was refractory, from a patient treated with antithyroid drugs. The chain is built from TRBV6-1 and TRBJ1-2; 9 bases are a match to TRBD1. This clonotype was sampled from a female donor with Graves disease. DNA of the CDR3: TGTGCCAGCAGCAGGGACAGGGAGGGTGGCTACACCTTC. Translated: CASSRDREGGYTF.